This T cell receptor (beta chain) was captured in a study of T cells in Graves' hyperthyroidism and ophthalmopathy. Trimming took off 10 bases at V and 1 base at J, with 13 bases between the two ends. CDR3 size: 13 residues. Germline-derived CDR1 and CDR2 are SNHLY and FYNNEI. TCR beta CDR3 sequences were amplified from RNA transcripts. The HTBI primer set served for first-round RT-PCR of the TCR CDR3. From the multiplex PCR reads, TCRdb called clonotypes with MiXCR, one entry per CDR3 protein. The repertoire holds roughly 100,000 distinct CDR3 sequences, roughly 39% seen once, with 10% to 13% in the top ten.

This TCR came from a woman in her 30s with Graves' hyperthyroidism. Input material: peripheral blood or thyroid tissue (not recorded which). The rearrangement uses TRBV2 and TRBJ2-5; weak D call: TRBD2 (6 bases). CDR3 sequence: CANTQGLQETQYF. CDR3 DNA sequence: TGTGCCAACACCCAGGGACTCCAAGAGACCCAGTACTTC.